The entry that follows covers one T cell receptor (beta chain) sequence. The record originates from a study of blood T cell repertoires in COVID-19. On the study more broadly: Specimens from acute and convalescent COVID-19 originated in the United States, Italy and Spain.

From germline, CDR1 is WSHSY and CDR2 SAAADI. With V trimmed by 0 bases and J by 1 base, 1 base remained unmatched. The CDR3 has 16 amino acids. Generated by immunoSEQ multiplex PCR, the TCRdb table keeps only in-frame clones and is missing some. The data hold 150,000 to 200,000 clones, with approximately 90% observed a single time. The specimen sequenced was peripheral blood. The gene calls are TRBV10-2 and TRBJ2-3, with 10 positions matching TRBD2. This clonotype was obtained from a woman aged 70-85 years with COVID-19, enrolled during active disease. CDR3 residues: CASSESSGGGTDTQYF. CDR3 bases: TGCGCCAGCAGTGAGTCAAGCGGGGGGGGCACAGATACGCAGTATTTT.